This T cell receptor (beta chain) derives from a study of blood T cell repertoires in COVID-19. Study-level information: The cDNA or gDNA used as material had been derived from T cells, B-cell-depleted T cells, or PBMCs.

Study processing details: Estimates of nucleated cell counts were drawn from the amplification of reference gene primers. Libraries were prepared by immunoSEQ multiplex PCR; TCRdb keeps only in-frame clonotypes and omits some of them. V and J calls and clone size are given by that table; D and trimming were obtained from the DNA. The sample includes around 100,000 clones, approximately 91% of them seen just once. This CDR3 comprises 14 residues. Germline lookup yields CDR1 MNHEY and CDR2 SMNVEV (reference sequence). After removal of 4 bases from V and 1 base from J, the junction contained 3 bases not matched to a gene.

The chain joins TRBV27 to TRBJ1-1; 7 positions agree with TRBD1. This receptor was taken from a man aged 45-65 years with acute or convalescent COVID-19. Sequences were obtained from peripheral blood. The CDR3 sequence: CASSSRDRNTEAFF. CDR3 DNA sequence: TGTGCCAGCAGTTCCCGGGACAGGAACACTGAAGCTTTCTTT.